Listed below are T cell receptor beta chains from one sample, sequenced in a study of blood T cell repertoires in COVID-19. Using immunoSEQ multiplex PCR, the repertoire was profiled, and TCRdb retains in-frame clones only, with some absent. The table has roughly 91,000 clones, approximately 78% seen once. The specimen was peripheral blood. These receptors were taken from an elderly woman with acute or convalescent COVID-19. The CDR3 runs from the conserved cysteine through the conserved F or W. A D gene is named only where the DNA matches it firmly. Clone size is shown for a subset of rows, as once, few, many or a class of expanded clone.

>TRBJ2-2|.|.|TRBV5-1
TGCGCCAGCAGCTTTTCGGGACAAGACACCGGGGAGCTGTTTTTT
CASSFSGQDTGELFF
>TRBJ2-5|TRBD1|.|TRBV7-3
TGTGCCAGCAGCTCGACAGGGGGCGGAGAGACCCAGTACTTC
CASSSTGGGETQYF
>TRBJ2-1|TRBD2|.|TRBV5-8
TGTGCCAGCAGCTGGGACCAGCGGGAGTCGGATGAGCAGTTCTTC
CASSWDQRESDEQFF
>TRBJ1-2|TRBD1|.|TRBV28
TGTGCCAGCAGTTTAAGGACAGGGGCCAGCACCTTC
CASSLRTGASTF
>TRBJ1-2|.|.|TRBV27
TGTGCCAGCAGTTTTTCGTTGACAGGCGCCTATGGCTACACCTTC
CASSFSLTGAYGYTF
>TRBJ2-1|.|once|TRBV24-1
TGTGCCACCAGTGATGTCTACACTTGGAGTGAGCAGTTCTTC
CATSDVYTWSEQFF
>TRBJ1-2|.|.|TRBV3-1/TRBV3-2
TGTGCCAGTTCCGGACCACAGGCCAACTATGGCTACACCTTC
CASSGPQANYGYTF
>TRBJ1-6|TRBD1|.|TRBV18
TGTGCCAGCTCTCCGGGACAGGGGAGGAATTCACCCCTCCACTTT
CASSPGQGRNSPLHF
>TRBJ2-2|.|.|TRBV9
TGTGCCAGCAGCCTAACAGGGAGCACCGGGGAACTGTTTTTT
CASSLTGSTGELFF
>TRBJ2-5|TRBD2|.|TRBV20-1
TGCAGTGCTAGTACTAGCGGGAGATACCAGGAGACCCAGTACTTC
CSASTSGRYQETQYF
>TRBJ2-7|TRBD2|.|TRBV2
TGTGCCAGCAGTCAGACTAGCGGGGGGCCGCGGGAGCAGTACTTC
CASSQTSGGPREQYF
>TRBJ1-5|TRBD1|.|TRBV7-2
TGTGCCAGCAGCTTGGGACAGAGACCCACTCAGCCCCAGCATTTT
CASSLGQRPTQPQHF
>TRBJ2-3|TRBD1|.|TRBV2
TGTGCCAGCAGTGAAGGGCCGGGACAGGGGGTGGATACGCAGTATTTT
CASSEGPGQGVDTQYF
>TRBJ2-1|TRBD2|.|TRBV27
TGTGCCAGGGGAGTGGGAGGGCCGTCCCATGAGCAGTTCTTC
CARGVGGPSHEQFF
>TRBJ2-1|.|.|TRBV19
TGTGCCAGTAAGCCCACCCACGGGATCTTCGACAATGAGCAGTTCTTC
CASKPTHGIFDNEQFF
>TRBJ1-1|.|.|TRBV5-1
TGCGCCAGCAGCTCCCAGGGCAGGTCGGATGAAGCTTTCTTT
CASSSQGRSDEAFF
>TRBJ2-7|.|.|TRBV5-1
TGCGCCAGCAGCTTATCCCAGGCCACCTACGAGCAGTACTTC
CASSLSQATYEQYF
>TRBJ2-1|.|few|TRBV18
TGTGCCAGCTCACCAGGACAGAACAATGAGCAGTTCTTC
CASSPGQNNEQFF
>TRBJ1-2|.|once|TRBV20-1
TGCAGTGCTAGTACCCCGAGGGAAGACTATGGCTACACCTTC
CSASTPREDYGYTF
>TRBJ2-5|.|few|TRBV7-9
TGTGCCAGCAGCCAGCGCGGAGGCAAAGAGACCCAGTACTTC
CASSQRGGKETQYF
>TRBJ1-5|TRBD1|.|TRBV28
TGTGCCAGCAGTTTGGGGACAGGGAATCAGCCCCAGCATTTT
CASSLGTGNQPQHF
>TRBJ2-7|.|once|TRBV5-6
TGTGCCAGCAGCTTGGGACCAGGAAGCGAGCAGTACTTC
CASSLGPGSEQYF
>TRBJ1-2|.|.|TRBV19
TGTGCCAGCGAAGGGGGAGTGAGCTATGGCTACACCTTC
CASEGGVSYGYTF
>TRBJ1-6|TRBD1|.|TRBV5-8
TGTGCCAGCAGCTTTGGGACAGGCAATTCACCCCTCCACTTT
CASSFGTGNSPLHF
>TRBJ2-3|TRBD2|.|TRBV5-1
TGCGCCAGCAGCATAGCGGGAGACTCAGATACGCAGTATTTT
CASSIAGDSDTQYF
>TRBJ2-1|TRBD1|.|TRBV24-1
TGTGCCACCAGTGAAACGACAGGGGGCGGCTCCTACAATGAGCAGTTCTTC
CATSETTGGGSYNEQFF
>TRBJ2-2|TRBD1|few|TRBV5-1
TGCGCCAGCAGCCCGGACAGGGCGAACACCGGGGAGCTGTTTTTT
CASSPDRANTGELFF
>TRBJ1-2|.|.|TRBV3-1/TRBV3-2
TGTGCCAGCAGCCATGAAGGGGCGAGTGGCTACACCTTC
CASSHEGASGYTF
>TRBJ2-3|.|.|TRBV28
TGTGCCAGCAGTCTCTCGGTAACAGATACGCAGTATTTT
CASSLSVTDTQYF
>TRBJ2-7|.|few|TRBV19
TGTGCCCGATCTGGACTCTACTTC
CARSGLYF
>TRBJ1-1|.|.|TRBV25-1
TGTGCCAGCAGTGAATTCACGGGGACTGAAGCTTTCTTT
CASSEFTGTEAFF
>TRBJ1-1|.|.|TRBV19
TGTGCCAGTAGTGTCACAGGGTTTAGGGAAAACGCTGAAGCTTTCTTT
CASSVTGFRENAEAFF
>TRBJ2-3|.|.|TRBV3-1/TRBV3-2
TGTGCCAGCAGCCCCTGGCGGGCTGAAGATACGCAGTATTTT
CASSPWRAEDTQYF
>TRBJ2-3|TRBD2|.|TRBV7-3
TGTGCCAGCCGGGTGGCGGGGGGCCGTGCTAGCACAGATACGCAGTATTTT
CASRVAGGRASTDTQYF
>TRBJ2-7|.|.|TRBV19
TGTGCCAGTAGTATGTTTAGCGGGACAGGGTTCCACGAGCAGTACTTC
CASSMFSGTGFHEQYF
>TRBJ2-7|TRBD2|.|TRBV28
TGTGCCAGCAGGCTAGCGGACTACGAGCAGTACTTC
CASRLADYEQYF
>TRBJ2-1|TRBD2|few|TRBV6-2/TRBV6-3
TGTGCCAGCAGTTACTCTAGCGGGAGGGCGTACAATGAGCAGTTCTTC
CASSYSSGRAYNEQFF